This TCR beta chain was sequenced for a study of tumor and adjacent non-tumor tissue in lung cancer. Study details: Each sample yielded 4 million to 4.5 million productive TCRbeta reads on average. Study-wide results and limits: In normal lung, the top 100 clones were significantly more dominant than in tumor.

Points on this clonotype: The antigen is not known.

A modified ARM-PCR protocol with three rounds of nested PCR amplified TCRbeta. A single record per CDR3 protein comes from TCRdb applying MiXCR to the multiplex PCR reads. This sample has 70,000 to 90,000 distinct CDR3 sequences, with around 85% found just once. This sample's RNA came from whole unsorted tissue. Newly diagnosed lung cancer patients had thoracic surgery in China, August–late 2014, without prior chemotherapy. The CDR3 spans 14 residues. Trimming took 11 bases from V and 10 from J; bases not matched to a gene: 14. The germline gives CDR1 MGHRA, CDR2 YSYEKL. Sequencing used lung tumor tissue. This TCR was recovered from a woman in her 50s with non-small cell lung cancer. The rearrangement uses TRBV4-1 and TRBJ2-1; the match to TRBD1 covers 10 bases. CDR3 coding DNA: TGCGCCTCCAGCCAGGGACAGGGGACACAAGAGCAGTTCTTC. The encoded protein is CASSQGQGTQEQFF.